This TCR beta chain was sequenced in a study of cytomegalovirus exposure and HLA in healthy donors. Some clones are missing from TCRdb's copy, which holds only in-frame ones; the method was immunoSEQ multiplex PCR. The sample holds approximately 260,000 clones; 86% are singletons and the top ten take more than 0.8%. This CDR3 region has 15 residues. The V and J ends lost 4 bases and 4 bases, in that order; junction bases with no gene match: 6. Germline CDR1 is SGHRS and CDR2 is YFSETQ. The chain uses TRBV5-1 and TRBJ2-1, with 9 bases that match TRBD2. The receptor was derived from a woman in her late teens or twenties in good health and CMV-seronegative. Specimen: PBMCs. CDR3 bases: TGCGCCAGCAGCCCATGGACTAGCGAATACAATGAGCAGTTCTTC. This codes for CASSPWTSEYNEQFF. Looking up the rest from reference TRBV5-1 and TRBJ2-1 gives the full variable domain: KAGVTQTPRYLIKTRGQQVTLSCSPISGHRSVSWYQQTPGQGLQFLFEYFSETQRNKGNFPGRFSGRQFSNSRSEMNVSTLELGDSALYLCASSPWTSEYNEQFFGPGTRLTVL.